A single sample is the source of the 8 T cell receptor beta chains below, sequenced in a study of control samples from healthy donors and cancer patients. Measured with immunoSEQ multiplex PCR; TCRdb has only the in-frame clones, and not every one. Among more than 95,000 clones listed, roughly 91% were seen once. Sample: PBMCs. The receptor set was obtained from a man aged 60 to 75 with lung cancer.

The V call is TRBV6-6, the J call TRBJ1-5, with 10 bases lining up with TRBD1. V shed 5 bases, J shed 0 bases, and the junction held 10 bases outside the gene matches. Germline CDR1 reads MNHNY; CDR2 reads SVGAGI (reference sequence). The CDR3 totals 18 residues. The CDR3 DNA follows: TGTGCCAGCAGTCCCCGGGACAGGGGTCCAAATAGCAATCAGCCCCAGCATTTT. Amino acid sequence: CASSPRDRGPNSNQPQHF.

The genes are TRBV7-2 and TRBJ1-1, with a weak D call TRBD1 (5 bases). Germline-derived CDR1 and CDR2 are SGHTA and FQGNSA. CDR3 length equals 15 residues. V was shortened by 1 base and J by 1 base, with 10 bases between the two germline ends. This chain's CDR3 is CASSLVGAGNTEAFF. The CDR3 nucleotides are TGTGCCAGCAGCTTAGTCGGGGCGGGGAACACTGAAGCTTTCTTT.

This clone showed up just once. This chain links TRBV6-5 with TRBJ1-1; possible D gene TRBD1, 5 bases. V lost 5 bases and J 1 base, leaving 14 bases between the germline ends. Germline V gene sequence: CDR1 MNHEY, CDR2 SVGAGI. The CDR3 totals 15 residues. The CDR3 DNA follows: TGTGCCAGCAGTCTATTAAATACAGGGAACACTGAAGCTTTCTTT. Encoded protein: CASSLLNTGNTEAFF.

The chain is built from TRBV9 and TRBJ2-5; D is unresolved. Germline loops: CDR1 SGDLS, CDR2 YYNGEE. V lost 4 bases to trimming and J lost 5 bases, with 15 bases between them. This CDR3 region has 14 residues. The CDR3 DNA follows: TGTGCCAGCAGCCCAAGGACCTCCCCGGAGACCCAGTACTTC. Translated, it gives CASSPRTSPETQYF.

This sequence joins TRBV12-3 or TRBV12-4 and TRBJ1-2; D is unclear. Deletions cut 4 bases from V and 7 bases from J, with 10 bases between. The CDR3 sequence is 12 residues long. CDR3 residues: CASSSWEGGYTF. DNA for the CDR3: TGTGCCAGCAGTTCATGGGAGGGTGGCTACACCTTC.

Notes on this clone: This sample also contains other DNA sequences that code for the same CDR3. The genes are TRBV9 and TRBJ1-5, with D possibly being TRBD1 (6 bases). The germline V gene has CDR1 SGDLS and CDR2 YYNGEE. CDR3 length equals 15 residues. The V gene lost 3 bases and the J gene lost 6 bases, with 16 bases spanning the gap. The CDR3 sequence is CASSDRQGIGQPQHF. The CDR3 coding sequence is TGTGCCAGCAGCGACAGGCAGGGGATAGGTCAGCCCCAGCATTTT.

The rearrangement uses TRBV12-1 and TRBJ2-3; TRBD2 is the table's D call, not checked against the DNA. TRBV12-1 is assigned pseudogene status. This CDR3 has 14 residues. In nucleotides, the CDR3 is TGTGCCAGCAGCTTTCGGGACTTCACAGATACGCAGTATTTT. Translation gives CASSFRDFTDTQYF.

The rearrangement links TRBV4-1 to TRBJ2-1; 10 bases fit TRBD2. Germline V gene data show CDR1 as MGHRA and CDR2 as YSYEKL. V was clipped by 1 base and J by 9 bases; unmatched bases: 9. The CDR3 sequence is 16 residues long. CDR3 in amino acids: CASSQVISGGAGEQFF. CDR3 DNA: TGCGCCAGCAGCCAAGTAATCAGCGGGGGGGCCGGTGAGCAGTTCTTC.